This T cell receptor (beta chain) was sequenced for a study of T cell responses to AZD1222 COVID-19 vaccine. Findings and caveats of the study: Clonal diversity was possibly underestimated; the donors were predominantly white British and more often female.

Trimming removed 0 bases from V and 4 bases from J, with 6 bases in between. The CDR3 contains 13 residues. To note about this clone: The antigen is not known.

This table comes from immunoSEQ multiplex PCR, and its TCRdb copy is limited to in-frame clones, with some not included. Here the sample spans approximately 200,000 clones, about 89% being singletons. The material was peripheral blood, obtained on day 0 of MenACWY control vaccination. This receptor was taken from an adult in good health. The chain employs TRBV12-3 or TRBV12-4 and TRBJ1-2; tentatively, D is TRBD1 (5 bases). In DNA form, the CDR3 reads TGTGCCAGCAGTTTAGCACAGGTCTATGGCTACACCTTC. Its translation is CASSLAQVYGYTF.